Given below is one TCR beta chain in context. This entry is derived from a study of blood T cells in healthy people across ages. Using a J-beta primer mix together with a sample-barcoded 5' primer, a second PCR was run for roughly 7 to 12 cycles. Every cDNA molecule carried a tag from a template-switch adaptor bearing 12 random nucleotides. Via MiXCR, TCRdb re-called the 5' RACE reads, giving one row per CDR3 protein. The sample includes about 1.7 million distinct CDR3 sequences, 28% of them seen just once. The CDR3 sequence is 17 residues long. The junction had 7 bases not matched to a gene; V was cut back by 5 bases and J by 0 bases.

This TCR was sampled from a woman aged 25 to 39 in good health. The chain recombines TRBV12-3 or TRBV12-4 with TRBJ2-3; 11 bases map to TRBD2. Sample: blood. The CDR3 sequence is CASSDPGTSGSTDTQYF. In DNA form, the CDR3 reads TGTGCCAGCAGTGACCCTGGGACTAGCGGAAGCACAGATACGCAGTATTTT.